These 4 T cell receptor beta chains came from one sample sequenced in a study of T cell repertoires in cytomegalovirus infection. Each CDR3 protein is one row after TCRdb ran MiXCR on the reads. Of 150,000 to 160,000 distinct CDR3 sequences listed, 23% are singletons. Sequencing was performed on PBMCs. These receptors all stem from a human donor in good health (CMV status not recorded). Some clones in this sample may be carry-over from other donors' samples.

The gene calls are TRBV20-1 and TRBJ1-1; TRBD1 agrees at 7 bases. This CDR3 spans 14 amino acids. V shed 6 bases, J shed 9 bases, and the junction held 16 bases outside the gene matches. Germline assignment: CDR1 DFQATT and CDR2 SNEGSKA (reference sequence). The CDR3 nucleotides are TGCAGTGCCAGTATCCCCGACAGGGCTTCGAAAGCTTTCTTT. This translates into CSASIPDRASKAFF.

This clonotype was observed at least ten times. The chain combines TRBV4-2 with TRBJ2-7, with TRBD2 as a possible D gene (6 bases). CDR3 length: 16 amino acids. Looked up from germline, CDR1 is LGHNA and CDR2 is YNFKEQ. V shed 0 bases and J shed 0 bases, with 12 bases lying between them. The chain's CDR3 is CASSQEGGSGSYEQYF. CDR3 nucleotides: TGTGCCAGCAGCCAAGAGGGGGGTAGCGGCTCCTACGAGCAGTACTTC.

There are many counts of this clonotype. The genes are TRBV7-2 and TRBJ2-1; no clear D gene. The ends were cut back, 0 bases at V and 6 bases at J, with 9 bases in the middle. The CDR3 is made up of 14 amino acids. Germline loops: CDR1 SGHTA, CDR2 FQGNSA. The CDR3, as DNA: TGTGCCAGCAGCTTAGCGTCAAGTATCAATGAGCAGTTCTTC. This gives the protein CASSLASSINEQFF.

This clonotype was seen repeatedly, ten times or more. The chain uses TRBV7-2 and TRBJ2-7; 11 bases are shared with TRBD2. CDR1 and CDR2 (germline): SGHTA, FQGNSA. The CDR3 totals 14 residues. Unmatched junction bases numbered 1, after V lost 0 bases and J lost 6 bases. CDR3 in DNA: TGTGCCAGCAGCTTAGCCCTAGCGGGAGGCGAGCAGTACTTC. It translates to CASSLALAGGEQYF.